This TCR beta chain emerged from a study of OX40 agonist ivuxolimab in advanced cancers. For the study at large: Of the participants, approximately 44% had some prior anti-PD-1, anti-PD-L1 or anti-CTLA-4 therapy, which was allowed.

Trimming took 4 bases from V and 5 from J; bases not matched to a gene: 3. The germline CDR1 and CDR2 sequences are MGHDK and SYGVNS. The CDR3 loop spans 14 amino acids. Some clones are missing from TCRdb's copy, which holds only in-frame ones; the method was immunoSEQ multiplex PCR. The sample lists 60,000 to 70,000 clones, 89% occurring once. Specimen: CD4+ or CD8+ T cells sorted from blood, collected in a trial of the OX40 agonist ivuxolimab. The source of this sequence is an adult with an advanced solid tumor such as melanoma, head and neck, liver or kidney cancer. The V gene is TRBV25-1, the J gene TRBJ2-5; 11 bases map to TRBD1. Here the CDR3 reads CASSVGQGAETQYF. The DNA of the CDR3 is TGTGCCAGCAGTGTTGGACAGGGGGCCGAGACCCAGTACTTC.